A single T cell receptor (beta chain) is shown here with its context. No antigen is known for it. The input lacks base qualities; no much larger clone sits a single base away. Its CDR3 holds 15 amino acids, cysteine through phenylalanine. Only the CDR3 portion is preserved as DNA: 45 bases, with reading frame beginning at the first base. V is cut back by 4 bases and J by 5 bases, with 4 bases in the junction unmatched. In the germline V gene (reference sequence), CDR1 corresponds to LGHDT and CDR2 to YNNKEL. This sample was included in a study of response to subunit inactivated influenza vaccine (dated by TCRdb to about 2018). About the investigation overall: Deep quantitative T cell receptor repertoire profiling was used in the study to track responses to a trivalent subunit inactivated influenza vaccine.

The library was obtained by RT-PCR. TCRdb lists the instrument as Illumina HiSeq 2500. TCRdb's own reprocessing of the public reads used fastp at Q25 and MiXCR and kept productive beta chains. Identical CDR3 proteins give one entry, which carries the most common genes and DNA. In all, the sample holds about 540,000 distinct CDR3 sequences, and approximately 22% of those were seen once. The ten largest clonotypes hold about 2.8% of the sample. What the authors observed across the whole study: The authors suggested that each seasonal influenza vaccination may recruit only a limited number of new T cells.

The same sample was also used in a study of T cells expressing NK-cell markers. Reported in the second study: 5'RACE template switching, by which a universal primer site and unique molecular identifiers were added, was used to make TCR beta cDNA libraries. Several donors provided sorted CD3+CD56+NKG2C+, CD3+CD56+NKG2C- and CD3+CD56-NKG2C+ T-cell subsets, whose TCR beta-chain repertoires were profiled. Among the eight sequenced donors, seven were HCMV-seropositive and one was HCMV-seronegative. To restrict sorting to alphabetaTCR-expressing T cells, an anti-gammadeltaTCR antibody was added in several experiments. In several donors, the dominant CD3+CD56+NKG2C+ clonotypes were found to rank among the top 10 CD8+ clonotypes and to make up about 1.0-7.5% of CD8+ T cells. Those dominant clonotypes were again the most abundant among CD3+CD56-NKG2C+ cells in a handful of donors, at about 28.3-65%. Whether the expanded NKG2C-expressing T cell clones were specific for HCMV antigens was left unclear. The study sequenced eight donors, all healthy volunteers chosen at random: three men and five women. HCMV-specific IgG was detected in serum with a commercial ELISA kit to determine HCMV serostatus. Ficoll density gradient centrifugation was used to isolate peripheral blood mononuclear cells from blood. Using Miltenyi isolation kits, CD4+ and CD8+ T cells were isolated from PBMC through magnetic immunoseparation. Synthesis of cDNA was primed from the TCR beta constant segment and was followed by two consecutive PCR amplification steps. Illumina HiSeq 2000/2500, MiSeq or NextSeq was used to sequence libraries as 2 x 150 bp reads. Reads were demultiplexed and grouped by UMI with MIGEC, and clonotypes were assembled and quantified with MiTCR. To remove erroneous sequences, TCR cDNA sequences were retained only when supported by two or more reads. The tcR package was used for downstream repertoire analysis, and clonotypes were matched between fractions using CDR3 nucleotide sequence together with V segment. VDJmatch was used to annotate antigen specificity against VDJdb, with one amino acid substitution in CDR3 allowed.

The TCR sequence derives from a man between 45 and 60 years old who received an inactivated influenza vaccine. Donor details come from another sample of the same person, matched by shared clones. The chain is made from TRBV3-1 and TRBJ2-7; 14 central nucleotides agree with TRBD2. The sample here was CD4+ T cells sorted from PBMCs, taken about 11 days after vaccination. The CDR3 region has the sequence CASSRLAGGSDEQYF. The DNA sequence reads TGTGCCAGCAGCCGACTAGCGGGAGGGAGCGACGAGCAGTACTTC.